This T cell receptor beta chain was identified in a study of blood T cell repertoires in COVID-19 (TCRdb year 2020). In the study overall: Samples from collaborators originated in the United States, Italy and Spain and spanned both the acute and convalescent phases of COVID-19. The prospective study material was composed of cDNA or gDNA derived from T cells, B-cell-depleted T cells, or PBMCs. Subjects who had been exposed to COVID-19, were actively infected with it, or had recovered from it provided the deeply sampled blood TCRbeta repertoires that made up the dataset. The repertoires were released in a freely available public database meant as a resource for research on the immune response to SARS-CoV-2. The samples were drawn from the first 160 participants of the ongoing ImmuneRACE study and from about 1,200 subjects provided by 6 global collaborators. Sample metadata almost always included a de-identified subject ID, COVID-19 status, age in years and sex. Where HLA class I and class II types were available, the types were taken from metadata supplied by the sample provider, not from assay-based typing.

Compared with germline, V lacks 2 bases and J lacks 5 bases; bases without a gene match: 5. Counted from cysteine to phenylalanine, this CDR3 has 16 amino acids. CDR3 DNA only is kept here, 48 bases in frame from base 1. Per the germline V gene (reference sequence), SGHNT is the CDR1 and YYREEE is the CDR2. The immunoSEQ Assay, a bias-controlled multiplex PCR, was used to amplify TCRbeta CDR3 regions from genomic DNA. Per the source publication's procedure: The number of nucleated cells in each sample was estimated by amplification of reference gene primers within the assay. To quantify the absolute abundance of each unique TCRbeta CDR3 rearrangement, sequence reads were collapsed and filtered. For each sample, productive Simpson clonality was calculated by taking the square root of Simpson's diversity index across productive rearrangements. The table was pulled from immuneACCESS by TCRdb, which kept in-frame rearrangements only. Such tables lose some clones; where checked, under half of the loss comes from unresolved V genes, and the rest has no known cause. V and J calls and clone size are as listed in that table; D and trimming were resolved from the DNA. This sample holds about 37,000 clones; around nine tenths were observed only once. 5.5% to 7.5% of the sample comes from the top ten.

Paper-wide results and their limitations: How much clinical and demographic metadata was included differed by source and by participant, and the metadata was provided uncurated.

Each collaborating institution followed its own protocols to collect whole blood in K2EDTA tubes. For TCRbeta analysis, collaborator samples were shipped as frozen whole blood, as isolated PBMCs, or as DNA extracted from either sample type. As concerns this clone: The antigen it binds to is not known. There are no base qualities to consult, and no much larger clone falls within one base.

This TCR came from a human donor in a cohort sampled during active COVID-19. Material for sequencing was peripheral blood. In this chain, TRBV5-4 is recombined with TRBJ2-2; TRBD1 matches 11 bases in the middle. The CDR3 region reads CASSLPGQGGTGELFF. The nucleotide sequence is TGTGCCAGCAGCTTACCGGGACAGGGGGGAACCGGGGAGCTGTTTTTT.